The following is a T cell receptor beta chain sequence with its context. This sample is drawn from a study of cytomegalovirus exposure and HLA in healthy donors. In the study overall: There were 70 million to 95 million unique TCRs (from HLA-typed donors) in an early data release.

Amplification used 60 Vbeta primers and 13 Jbeta primers. TCRdb's copy holds only in-frame clones and misses some; the assay was immunoSEQ multiplex PCR. This sample carries around 200,000 clones, approximately 78% of them seen once, and the ten largest clones take less than 0.85%. What was sequenced was PBMCs. This receptor was taken from a woman aged 18-30 years in good health and CMV-seronegative.

In nucleotides, the CDR3 is TGTGCCAGCAGTACCGGGACAGGGAACACTGAAGCTTTCTTT. It translates to CASSTGTGNTEAFF. This chain links TRBV28 with TRBJ1-1, with 8 bases identical to TRBD1. The CDR3 has 14 residues. V shed 5 bases, J shed 1 base, and the junction held 3 bases outside the gene matches. The germline CDR1 and CDR2 sequences are MDHEN and SYDVKM.